Listed below are T cell receptor beta chains from one sample, sequenced in a study of CD8 T cells in Susac syndrome. A single record per CDR3 protein comes from TCRdb applying MiXCR to the immunoSEQ multiplex PCR reads. This sample has tens of thousands of distinct CDR3 sequences, with around 90% found just once. Sequencing was done on a sample of CD8+ T cells from PBMCs. These receptor sequences come from a human donor with multiple sclerosis. The CDR3 runs from the conserved cysteine through the conserved F or W.

CDR3 length: 12
J gene: TRBJ1-1
V gene: TRBV24-1
CDR3 protein: CATSDSRAEAFF

CDR3 length: 13
J gene: TRBJ1-1
V gene: TRBV29-1
CDR3 protein: CSAEGTGVFEAFF

CDR3 length: 15
J gene: TRBJ2-1
V gene: TRBV7-8
CDR3 protein: CASSLVSGTYNEQFF

CDR3 length: 16
J gene: TRBJ1-1
V gene: TRBV2
CDR3 protein: CASSGGTPVSITEAFF

CDR3 length: 12
J gene: TRBJ2-5
V gene: TRBV7-9
CDR3 protein: CASSLPGKTQYF

CDR3 length: 14
J gene: TRBJ1-5
V gene: TRBV6-5
CDR3 protein: CASSMGQGVQPQHF

CDR3 length: 14
J gene: TRBJ2-7
V gene: TRBV19
CDR3 protein: CASSMAGGSYEQYF

CDR3 length: 15
J gene: TRBJ2-7
V gene: TRBV9
CDR3 protein: CASSVEGQGADEQYF

CDR3 length: 15
J gene: TRBJ1-2
V gene: TRBV3-1
CDR3 protein: CASSLPGQTNYGYTF

CDR3 length: 16
J gene: TRBJ2-1
V gene: TRBV3-1
CDR3 protein: CASSHGQGAIYNEQFF

CDR3 length: 12
J gene: TRBJ2-1
V gene: TRBV7-9
CDR3 protein: CASSLKRYEQFF

CDR3 length: 16
J gene: TRBJ2-7
V gene: TRBV6-2/TRBV6-3
CDR3 protein: CASSRDRDWNSYEQYF

CDR3 length: 15
J gene: TRBJ2-7
V gene: TRBV19
CDR3 protein: CASSWGSSEDYEQYF

CDR3 length: 13
J gene: TRBJ1-2
V gene: TRBV30
CDR3 protein: CAWSVQGPYGYTF

CDR3 length: 17
J gene: TRBJ2-1
V gene: TRBV4-3
CDR3 protein: CASSQGFAGSSYNEQFF

CDR3 length: 16
J gene: TRBJ2-5
V gene: TRBV9
CDR3 protein: CASSPSGGAHQETQYF

CDR3 length: 15
J gene: TRBJ2-3
V gene: TRBV20-1
CDR3 protein: CSARDGYGNTDTQYF

CDR3 length: 16
J gene: TRBJ2-3
V gene: TRBV4-2
CDR3 protein: CASSQEASGGADTQYF

CDR3 length: 13
J gene: TRBJ2-7
V gene: TRBV3-1
CDR3 protein: CASSQGTFYEQYF

CDR3 length: 13
J gene: TRBJ2-1
V gene: TRBV6-5
CDR3 protein: CASSSYTRNEQFF

CDR3 length: 15
J gene: TRBJ2-7
V gene: TRBV7-8
CDR3 protein: CASSSTSGSTYEQYF

CDR3 length: 12
J gene: TRBJ1-4
V gene: TRBV29-1
CDR3 protein: CSVGQGGEKLFF

CDR3 length: 16
J gene: TRBJ1-1
V gene: TRBV4-2
CDR3 protein: CASSPDGANLDTEAFF

CDR3 length: 14
J gene: TRBJ2-5
V gene: TRBV7-9
CDR3 protein: CATLSQGRKETQYF

CDR3 length: 16
J gene: TRBJ2-1
V gene: TRBV12-3/TRBV12-4
CDR3 protein: CASSSTGLAETNEQFF

CDR3 length: 17
J gene: TRBJ1-3
V gene: TRBV7-6
CDR3 protein: CASSLVSGQGAGNTIYF

CDR3 length: 14
J gene: TRBJ1-1
V gene: TRBV9
CDR3 protein: CASSSSGVRTEAFF

CDR3 length: 15
J gene: TRBJ1-1
V gene: TRBV6-2/TRBV6-3
CDR3 protein: CASSYIQGLNTEAFF

CDR3 length: 13
J gene: TRBJ2-1
V gene: TRBV30
CDR3 protein: CAWNTPPYNEQFF

CDR3 length: 13
J gene: TRBJ2-1
V gene: TRBV2
CDR3 protein: CASSGLAHNEQFF

CDR3 length: 14
J gene: TRBJ2-7
V gene: TRBV11-2
CDR3 protein: CASSLGMGSYEQYF

CDR3 length: 22
J gene: TRBJ1-2
V gene: TRBV11-1
CDR3 protein: CASSLPVIPGPRGGSRVYGYTF

CDR3 length: 13
J gene: TRBJ2-5
V gene: TRBV2
CDR3 protein: CASKERDWETQYF

CDR3 length: 15
J gene: TRBJ2-3
V gene: TRBV4-3
CDR3 protein: CASSQEGDERDTQYF

CDR3 length: 15
J gene: TRBJ1-5
V gene: TRBV11-2
CDR3 protein: CASSLRGASNQPQHF

CDR3 length: 16
J gene: TRBJ2-5
V gene: TRBV19
CDR3 protein: CASSIDYRGFQETQYF

CDR3 length: 13
J gene: TRBJ2-7
V gene: TRBV19
CDR3 protein: CASAQVSSYEQYF

CDR3 length: 13
J gene: TRBJ2-7
V gene: TRBV27
CDR3 protein: CASSTSGGYEQYF

CDR3 length: 15
J gene: TRBJ2-2
V gene: TRBV10-3
CDR3 protein: CAISDPPGGIGELFF

CDR3 length: 14
J gene: TRBJ1-1
V gene: TRBV10-2
CDR3 protein: CASRSTTVNTEAFF

CDR3 length: 16
J gene: TRBJ1-1
V gene: TRBV7-2
CDR3 protein: CASSSNPGAWLTEAFF

CDR3 length: 16
J gene: TRBJ2-5
V gene: TRBV7-9
CDR3 protein: CASSPPGLAGRETQYF

CDR3 length: 11
J gene: TRBJ2-2
V gene: TRBV29-1
CDR3 protein: CSVVFQRELFF